Here is one T cell receptor (beta chain) with its context. Per the germline V gene, CDR1 is SGHNT and CDR2 is YENEEA. Trimming stripped 1 base from V and 10 bases from J, with 14 bases between. The CDR3 sequence is 15 residues long. Profiled with immunoSEQ multiplex PCR; TCRdb holds only in-frame clones, not every one. The table lists about 2 million clones, about 95% of them singletons. A CD45RA+ naive subset and a CD45RA-negative memory subset were split from CD4+ cells. This sample was taken from a study of shared clonotypes between healthy human individuals. About the research overall: Researchers assigned three CD4 naive, three CD4 memory, two CD8 naive and one CD8 memory plate to each donor.

Sequences were obtained from naive CD4+ T cells sorted from blood. The subset: CD45RA+ positively selected. The chain has TRBV11-3 and TRBJ1-6; D might be TRBD1 (6 bases). This clonotype was sampled from a man in his late teens or twenties in good health. The CDR3 coding sequence is TGTGCCAGCAGCTTAGTGACGGGGGCAGAATCACCCCTCCACTTT. Translation: CASSLVTGAESPLHF.